The 27 T cell receptor beta chains reported below all come from one sample, sequenced in a study of T cells in Graves' hyperthyroidism and ophthalmopathy. Template material for amplifying TCR beta CDR3 regions consisted of RNA transcripts. The TCR CDR3 was amplified in a first-round RT-PCR using the HTBI primer set. TCRdb used MiXCR to reprocess the multiplex PCR reads, holding one entry per CDR3 protein. The repertoire has 300,000 to 400,000 distinct CDR3 sequences, roughly 13% of them found once; the top ten carry 9.2%. The sample taken for sequencing was blood. Receptors were obtained from a woman aged 18-35 years with Graves' hyperthyroidism.

This clonotype appeared many times. This chain connects TRBV20-1 to TRBJ2-5; TRBD1 aligns across 9 bases. The CDR3 extends over 14 amino acids. V was clipped by 0 bases and J by 4 bases; unmatched bases: 3. Germline CDR1 is DFQATT and CDR2 is SNEGSKA (reference sequence). The CDR3 is CSARETGGLETQYF. Here the CDR3 DNA reads TGCAGTGCTAGAGAAACAGGGGGCTTAGAGACCCAGTACTTC.

The rearrangement links TRBV27 to TRBJ2-3; 9 bases line up with TRBD2. Germline assignment: CDR1 MNHEY and CDR2 SMNVEV (reference sequence). CDR3 size: 15 residues. V was pared by 8 bases and J by 0 bases, with 6 bases of the junction left unmatched. CDR3 nucleotides: TGTGCCAGCGCTAGCGGGACCTCTAGCACAGATACGCAGTATTTT. It yields the protein CASASGTSSTDTQYF.

This clonotype was counted a few times. No conserved phenylalanine or tryptophan ends this CDR3, so it is likely a read error. V is TRBV6-1 and J is TRBJ2-2; D gene ambiguous. The length of the CDR3 is 14 residues. Germline loops: CDR1 MNHNS, CDR2 SASEGT. V shed 3 bases and J shed 5 bases, with 10 bases lying between them. The CDR3 reads CASSDWGRTGELFL. The CDR3 bases are TGTGCCAGCAGTGACTGGGGTAGGACCGGGGAGCTGTTTCTT.

As for this clonotype: Being one base from a much bigger clone, this may be a read error. The chain joins TRBV7-3 to TRBJ1-3; possible D gene TRBD1, 5 bases. The CDR3 loop spans 19 amino acids. CDR1 and CDR2 (germline): SGHTA, FQGTGA. Trimming took 8 bases from V and 2 from J, leaving 28 bases between them. CDR3 coding DNA: TGTGCCAGCCCGCGGGGTATAGGGACGGTTCCAAGCCCTGGAAACACCATATATTTT. Its translation: CASPRGIGTVPSPGNTIYF. The full variable domain, in which reference TRBV7-3 and TRBJ1-3 provide the parts outside the CDR3, is GAGVSQTPSNKVTEKGKYVELRCDPISGHTALYWYRQSLGQGPEFLIYFQGTGAADDSGLPNDRFFAVRPEGSVSTLKIQRTERGDSAVYLCASPRGIGTVPSPGNTIYFGEGSWLTVV.

In its sample, this clonotype was seen many times. This rearrangement joins TRBV7-8 to TRBJ2-7; 8 bases are a match to TRBD2. The CDR3 contains 14 residues. From germline, CDR1 is SGHVS and CDR2 FQNEAQ. With V trimmed by 3 bases and J by 3 bases, 4 bases remained unmatched. Here the CDR3 reads CASSLWREDYEQYF. In nucleotides, the CDR3 is TGTGCCAGCAGCTTGTGGCGGGAGGACTACGAGCAGTACTTC.

This clonotype was counted many times. The chain uses TRBV11-2 and TRBJ2-1; TRBD1 or TRBD2 may be the D gene (5 bases each). This CDR3 contains 15 residues. Germline lookup yields CDR1 SGHAT and CDR2 FQNNGV. Trimming removed 7 bases from V and 0 bases from J, with 13 bases in between. The CDR3 DNA reads as TGTGCCAGCATCCCGGGACGGACCTCCTACAATGAGCAGTTCTTC. It translates to CASIPGRTSYNEQFF.

The chain employs TRBV25-1 and TRBJ2-1, with TRBD2 as a possible D gene (6 bases). V lost 0 bases, J lost 9 bases, and 9 bases lay in between. The V gene's germline CDR1 is MGHDK and CDR2 SYGVNS. The CDR3 loop spans 13 amino acids. CDR3 in amino acids: CASSEYPRGEQFF. In DNA, the CDR3 is TGTGCCAGCAGTGAATACCCGCGGGGTGAGCAGTTCTTC.

V usage is TRBV25-1 and J usage is TRBJ2-7, with no clear D. The CDR3 totals 12 residues. Germline lookup yields CDR1 MGHDK and CDR2 SYGVNS. The V gene lost 5 bases and the J gene lost 5 bases, with 10 bases spanning the gap. The CDR3 region has the DNA TGTGCCAGCAGTATAGTGAGAGACGAGCAGTACTTC. As protein: CASSIVRDEQYF.

This clonotype came up a few times. One base away lies a much larger clone, so this may be a sequencing read error. The chain has TRBV11-2 and TRBJ2-6, with TRBD1 as a possible D gene (5 bases). This CDR3 has 14 amino acids. CDR1 is SGHAT, CDR2 FQNNGV, per germline. In DNA form, the CDR3 reads TGTGCCAGCAGCCGCCGCTCTGGGGCCAACGTCCTGGCTTTC. This translates into CASSRRSGANVLAF.

This clonotype showed up many times. The chain links TRBV12-3 or TRBV12-4 to TRBJ2-7; 9 nucleotides agree with TRBD1. The CDR3 covers 15 residues. Trimming took 6 bases from V and 0 from J; bases not matched to a gene: 6. The chain's CDR3 is CASSPGTGFSYEQYF. The DNA of the CDR3 is TGTGCCAGCAGCCCCGGGACAGGGTTCTCCTACGAGCAGTACTTC.

The sample holds many counts of this clonotype. V is TRBV28 and J is TRBJ1-4, with a possible D match to TRBD1 (6 bases). V was cut by 2 bases and J by 1 base, with 11 bases left in between. In germline, CDR1 is MDHEN, CDR2 SYDVKM. This CDR3 comprises 16 residues. The DNA of the CDR3 is TGTGCCAGCAGTTTACTTTTGGACAGAACTAATGAAAAACTGTTTTTT. Protein: CASSLLLDRTNEKLFF.

This clonotype occurred many times. CDR3 bases: TGTGCCAGCAGAAACTTCGGGGTTAACACCGGGGAGCTGTTTTTT. Protein: CASRNFGVNTGELFF. V gene TRBV28 combines with J gene TRBJ2-2, with D possibly being TRBD2 (5 bases). This CDR3 contains 15 residues. The V gene lost 6 bases and the J gene lost 2 bases, with 13 bases spanning the gap. Germline V gene lookup returns CDR1 MDHEN and CDR2 SYDVKM.

Only a few counts were recorded for this clonotype. This chain connects TRBV15 to TRBJ2-5, with 12 bases lining up with TRBD2. The length of the CDR3 is 18 residues. The germline CDR1 and CDR2 sequences are LNHNV and YYDKDF (reference sequence). V was pared by 0 bases and J by 3 bases, with 8 bases of the junction left unmatched. CDR3 region: CATSRDRLAGGTEETQYF. Here the CDR3 DNA reads TGTGCCACCAGCAGAGATAGGCTAGCGGGGGGGACAGAAGAGACCCAGTACTTC.

The chain has TRBV20-1 and TRBJ2-5; D gene unclear. Per the germline V gene, CDR1 is DFQATT and CDR2 is SNEGSKA (reference sequence). CDR3 size: 14 residues. V was cut by 6 bases and J by 2 bases, with 16 bases left in between. The CDR3 DNA reads TGCAGTGCCAGACCAGCGTTTCGACAAGAGACCCAGTACTTC. Protein sequence: CSARPAFRQETQYF.

This clonotype appeared many times. V gene TRBV18 combines with J gene TRBJ2-4, with 11 bases matching TRBD2. This CDR3 is built from 17 residues. CDR1 KGHSH and CDR2 LQKENI come from the germline V gene. Trimming cost V 2 bases and J 0 bases; bases outside gene matches: 3. The CDR3 coding sequence is TGTGCCAGCTCACCAAGAGGGACTAGCGGAGCCAAAAACATTCAGTACTTC. Residues: CASSPRGTSGAKNIQYF.

This clonotype was recorded at least ten times. The chain combines TRBV2 with TRBJ2-5; D possibly corresponds to TRBD2 (5 bases). The CDR3 is 16 amino acids. Trimming shortened V by 7 bases and J by 3 bases, and 21 bases separated the two germline ends. Germline CDR1 is SNHLY and CDR2 is FYNNEI. The CDR3 reads CASTWRLAYGKETQYF. Here the CDR3 DNA reads TGTGCCAGCACCTGGCGGTTAGCGTACGGTAAAGAGACCCAGTACTTC.

The table lists this clonotype with a few counts. V usage is TRBV9 and J usage is TRBJ2-3; 11 bases fit TRBD2. J gave up 5 bases and V 5 bases, and 10 bases lay outside the gene matches. Germline loops: CDR1 SGDLS, CDR2 YYNGEE. There are 16 residues in the CDR3. CDR3 nucleotide sequence: TGTGCCAGCAGTGGGATCACTAGCGGGAGCTTAGATACGCAGTATTTT. Translating gives CASSGITSGSLDTQYF. Filled out from reference TRBV9 and TRBJ2-3, the complete variable domain reads DSGVTQTPKHLITATGQRVTLRCSPRSGDLSVYWYQQSLDQGLQFLIQYYNGEERAKGNILERFSAQQFPDLHSELNLSSLELGDSALYFCASSGITSGSLDTQYFGPGTRLTVL.

The rearrangement uses TRBV7-2 and TRBJ2-1, with D tentatively TRBD2 (6 bases). The CDR3 loop spans 18 amino acids. CDR1 and CDR2 (germline): SGHTA, FQGNSA. V was shortened by 5 bases and J by 2 bases, with 22 bases between the two germline ends. DNA of the CDR3: TGTGCCAGCAGCCAGCCCTACTCGGAGGGAGACCCCTACAATGAGCAGTTCTTC. Its protein product is CASSQPYSEGDPYNEQFF.

The chain combines TRBV19 with TRBJ2-7, with TRBD2 matching over 8 bases. The CDR3 is 14 amino acids. Germline V CDR1 and CDR2: LNHDA, SQIVND (reference sequence). V gave up 1 base and J gave up 5 bases; unmatched junction bases: 4. The CDR3 nucleotides read TGTGCCAGTAGTATAGGCGACGGGAGGGACGAGCAGTACTTC. Translating gives CASSIGDGRDEQYF.

Ten or more counts support this clonotype. The rearrangement links TRBV30 to TRBJ1-1; 9 bases fit TRBD1. The germline V gene encodes CDR1 GTSNPN and CDR2 SVGIG (reference sequence). Trimming took 1 base from V and 5 from J; bases not matched to a gene: 2. This CDR3 spans 13 amino acids. The DNA for the CDR3 is TGTGCCTGGAGTGCCGGACAGGGGACTGAAGCTTTCTTT. This encodes CAWSAGQGTEAFF.

This clonotype was counted at least ten times. This rearrangement joins TRBV5-1 to TRBJ1-1; 7 nucleotides align to TRBD1. Per the germline V gene, CDR1 is SGHRS and CDR2 is YFSETQ. V shed 4 bases and J 0 bases; nucleotides not matched to a gene: 18. The CDR3 length is 19 residues. The CDR3 here is CASSVDRVSTVGLNTEAFF. The CDR3, as DNA: TGCGCCAGCAGCGTCGACAGGGTATCAACGGTGGGCTTGAACACTGAAGCTTTCTTT.

The gene calls are TRBV12-3 or TRBV12-4 and TRBJ1-5; D perhaps matches TRBD1 (6 bases). The length of the CDR3 is 14 residues. Trimming shortened V by 5 bases and J by 6 bases, and 14 bases separated the two germline ends. The CDR3 DNA follows: TGTGCCAGCAGTCTACAGGGTGTGGGTCAGCCCCAGCATTTT. Its protein product is CASSLQGVGQPQHF.

This clonotype came up many times. The chain couples TRBV27 to TRBJ2-7; TRBD1 agrees at 10 bases. Germline-derived CDR1 and CDR2 are MNHEY and SMNVEV (reference sequence). There are 15 residues in the CDR3. The ends lost 6 bases at V and 2 bases at J; junction bases unmatched: 7. The CDR3: CASSDRGLPPYEQYF. Here the CDR3 DNA reads TGTGCCAGCAGCGACAGGGGGCTCCCACCCTACGAGCAGTACTTC.

This clonotype was observed at least ten times. The DNA for the CDR3 is TGTGCCACCAGCAGGGCTAGCGGGAGGGGGTACAATGAGCAGTTCTTC. It yields the protein CATSRASGRGYNEQFF. V gene TRBV15 combines with J gene TRBJ2-1; 12 nucleotides line up with TRBD2. The ends lost 3 bases at V and 4 bases at J; junction bases unmatched: 4. Per germline, CDR1 LNHNV and CDR2 YYDKDF (reference sequence). The CDR3 runs to 16 residues.

Ten or more counts support this clonotype. The chain links TRBV28 to TRBJ1-1, with D perhaps matching TRBD1 (6 bases). Between the trimmed V and J ends, which lost 6 bases and 7 bases, there was a span of 21 bases. Germline-derived CDR1 and CDR2 are MDHEN and SYDVKM. The CDR3 is made up of 15 amino acids. The CDR3 loop reads CASSTPQGSNVEAFF. The CDR3, as DNA: TGTGCCAGCAGCACCCCTCAGGGGTCCAACGTTGAAGCTTTCTTT.

This clonotype was recorded at least ten times. The J gene is TRBJ2-7, the V gene TRBV5-1; TRBD2 is a possible D gene (5 bases). The V end lost 0 bases, the J end lost 6 bases, and 13 bases lay between the germline ends. The CDR3 has 14 residues. Germline V gives CDR1 SGHRS, CDR2 YFSETQ. CDR3 nucleotide sequence: TGCGCCAGCAGCTTGGTCCAGGCTAGCCCCGAGCAGTACTTC. Amino acid sequence: CASSLVQASPEQYF.

This clonotype was picked up many times. This chain joins TRBV4-2 and TRBJ2-2; no clear D. Trimming left V 3 bases short and J 4 bases short, with 15 bases between. The CDR3 length is 16 residues. Germline CDR1 is LGHNA and CDR2 is YNFKEQ. DNA for the CDR3: TGTGCCAGCAGCCAGGTTACCGCACATCCCACCGGGGAGCTGTTTTTT. This gives the protein CASSQVTAHPTGELFF.